This is a list of T cell receptor beta chains from one sample in a study of blood T cell repertoires in COVID-19. This table comes from immunoSEQ multiplex PCR, and its TCRdb copy is limited to in-frame clones, with some not included. The profile shows about 99,000 clones, roughly 91% of them singletons. Sample: peripheral blood. The receptors originated from a human donor in a cohort sampled during active COVID-19. The CDR3 runs from the conserved cysteine through the conserved F or W. Each record gives: D gene, V gene, clone size, J gene, CDR3 DNA, CDR3 protein. D genes are given only for firm matches. Only some rows state a clone size, as once, few, many or a class for expanded clones.

D gene: NA
V gene: TRBV19
clone size: NA
J gene: TRBJ1-2
CDR3 DNA: TGTGCCAGTAGTTCCTCAGTAGCTGGTGGCTACACCTTC
CDR3 protein: CASSSSVAGGYTF

D gene: TRBD1
V gene: TRBV11-2
clone size: NA
J gene: TRBJ1-3
CDR3 DNA: TGTGCCAGCAGGCGCACAGGGGGTGGAAACACCATATATTTT
CDR3 protein: CASRRTGGGNTIYF

D gene: TRBD2
V gene: TRBV6-6
clone size: NA
J gene: TRBJ2-2
CDR3 DNA: TGTGCCAGCAGCCTAGCGGGCCTCACCGGGGAGCTGTTTTTT
CDR3 protein: CASSLAGLTGELFF

D gene: NA
V gene: TRBV29-1
clone size: NA
J gene: TRBJ2-4
CDR3 DNA: TGCAGCGTTGTAGGCGACAGACTAGCCAAAAACATTCAGTACTTC
CDR3 protein: CSVVGDRLAKNIQYF

D gene: TRBD1
V gene: TRBV18
clone size: once
J gene: TRBJ1-1
CDR3 DNA: TGTGCCAGCCTTTTAGGAGGGGGCGGCACTGAAGCTTTCTTT
CDR3 protein: CASLLGGGGTEAFF

D gene: TRBD1
V gene: TRBV24-1
clone size: NA
J gene: TRBJ2-1
CDR3 DNA: TGTGCCACCAGTGATTCAGTCGGGGGGACAGGGTCCTACAATGAGCAGTTCTTC
CDR3 protein: CATSDSVGGTGSYNEQFF

D gene: TRBD2
V gene: TRBV6-2/TRBV6-3
clone size: NA
J gene: TRBJ2-1
CDR3 DNA: TGTGCCAGCAGTCTAGCGGGAGAACACTACAATGAGCAGTTCTTC
CDR3 protein: CASSLAGEHYNEQFF

D gene: TRBD2
V gene: TRBV18
clone size: NA
J gene: TRBJ2-1
CDR3 DNA: TGTGCCAGCTCACCTGGACTAGCGAATTACAATGAGCAGTTCTTC
CDR3 protein: CASSPGLANYNEQFF

D gene: TRBD1
V gene: TRBV7-8
clone size: NA
J gene: TRBJ1-3
CDR3 DNA: TGTGCCAGCAGCTTACCACAGGGGGTTGGAAACACCATATATTTT
CDR3 protein: CASSLPQGVGNTIYF

D gene: NA
V gene: TRBV10-3
clone size: NA
J gene: TRBJ2-2
CDR3 DNA: TGTGCCTCCAGGGAAGGGCCTGGCGGGGAGCTGTTTTTT
CDR3 protein: CASREGPGGELFF

D gene: NA
V gene: TRBV2
clone size: NA
J gene: TRBJ2-7
CDR3 DNA: TGTGCCAGCACCGGAGTTGTATCCTACGAGCAGTACTTC
CDR3 protein: CASTGVVSYEQYF

D gene: TRBD1
V gene: TRBV25-1
clone size: once
J gene: TRBJ1-2
CDR3 DNA: TGTGCCAGCAGTGACCTGACAGGGGGATGGGGCTACACCTTC
CDR3 protein: CASSDLTGGWGYTF